Following are 9 T cell receptor beta chains from one sample sequenced in a study of blood T cell repertoires in COVID-19. Assay: immunoSEQ multiplex PCR; the TCRdb copy retains only in-frame clones and omits some. The table records fewer than 55,000 clones, roughly 80% of them present only once. Specimen: peripheral blood. These TCRs come from an older woman with acute or convalescent COVID-19.

Only a few counts were recorded for this clone. V gene TRBV11-2 combines with J gene TRBJ1-4; 7 bases are a match to TRBD1. The CDR3 runs 18 residues. Trimming removed 5 bases from V and 0 bases from J; junction bases left unmatched: 12. Germline V gene lookup returns CDR1 SGHAT and CDR2 FQNNGV. CDR3 region: CASSVRDSPLATNEKLFF. In DNA form, the CDR3 reads TGTGCCAGCAGCGTGAGGGACAGCCCCCTTGCAACTAATGAAAAACTGTTTTTT.

The V call is TRBV14, the J call TRBJ2-5; D is uncertain. Trimming cost V 2 bases and J 1 base, with 11 bases left between them. The CDR3 covers 15 residues. CDR1 and CDR2 from the germline V gene are SGHDN and FVKESK. The DNA of the CDR3 is TGTGCCAGCAGCCAAAGATCCAGGCTCCAAGAGACCCAGTACTTC. Translation: CASSQRSRLQETQYF.

The V and J genes are TRBV4-2 and TRBJ1-1, with D perhaps matching TRBD1 (6 bases). Germline V CDR1 and CDR2: LGHNA, YNFKEQ. This CDR3 spans 15 amino acids. V was pared by 1 base and J by 1 base, with 10 bases between. In DNA form, the CDR3 reads TGTGCCAGCAGCCAAGCCCCACAGGGGAACACTGAAGCTTTCTTT. The encoded protein is CASSQAPQGNTEAFF.

This chain links TRBV3-1 (or the pseudogene TRBV3-2) with TRBJ2-7; TRBD2 aligns across 11 bases. This CDR3 comprises 14 residues. Germline trimming cut 4 bases from V and 3 bases from J; bases unmatched to any gene: 2. Germline V gene lookup returns CDR1 LGHDT and CDR2 YNNKEL (reference sequence). This chain's CDR3 is CASSPGTSGYEQYF. The CDR3 DNA follows: TGTGCCAGCAGCCCCGGGACTAGCGGCTACGAGCAGTACTTC.

This clone was counted a few times. The rearrangement links TRBV2 to TRBJ1-1; 7 nucleotides match TRBD1. This CDR3 has 16 residues. Germline assignment: CDR1 SNHLY and CDR2 FYNNEI. J gave up 0 bases and V 3 bases, and 7 bases lay outside the gene matches. CDR3 protein: CASSEKTGALNTEAFF. The CDR3 DNA follows: TGTGCCAGCAGTGAGAAAACAGGGGCCCTGAACACTGAAGCTTTCTTT.

CDR3 amino acids: CASSSPVWGESTDTQYF. CDR3 DNA sequence: TGTGCCAGCAGCTCTCCAGTGTGGGGGGAAAGCACAGATACGCAGTATTTT. The chain is built from TRBV5-6 and TRBJ2-3; possibly TRBD2 for D (6 bases). Germline V gene lookup returns CDR1 SGHDT and CDR2 YYEEEE. This CDR3 is 17 amino acids long. Trimming pared 3 bases from V and 0 bases from J, leaving 17 bases between.

This clone was picked up one time. The rearrangement uses TRBV30 and TRBJ1-2; 7 nucleotides match TRBD1. Germline V gives CDR1 GTSNPN, CDR2 SVGIG (reference sequence). V was pared by 3 bases and J by 10 bases, with 20 bases of the junction left unmatched. The CDR3 has 16 amino acids. This chain's CDR3 is CAWSSPPGQSPQYYTF. CDR3 DNA: TGTGCCTGGAGCTCGCCTCCGGGACAGTCCCCGCAGTACTACACCTTC.

V is TRBV7-2 and J is TRBJ2-2, with 10 bases aligning to TRBD2. From germline, CDR1 is SGHTA and CDR2 FQGNSA. The CDR3 runs to 15 residues. Unmatched junction bases numbered 3, after V lost 3 bases and J lost 5 bases. The CDR3 DNA follows: TGTGCCAGCAGCTTCTTTAGCGGGGGGACCGGGGAGCTGTTTTTT. It translates to CASSFFSGGTGELFF.

This chain links TRBV5-4 with TRBJ2-5; TRBD2 matches 14 bases. The V and J ends lost 7 bases and 3 bases, in that order; junction bases with no gene match: 5. Germline V lookup: CDR1 SGHNT, CDR2 YYREEE (reference sequence). The CDR3 spans 15 residues. The chain's CDR3 is CASGRTSGGKETQYF. As DNA, the CDR3 is TGTGCCAGCGGGCGGACTAGCGGGGGGAAAGAGACCCAGTACTTC.